This T cell receptor beta chain was recovered during a study of sequential checkpoint blockade in melanoma. The CDR3 extends over 13 amino acids. V was pared by 4 bases and J by 7 bases, with 12 bases between. Germline V CDR1 and CDR2: MGHDK, SYGVNS. Some clones are missing from TCRdb's copy, which holds only in-frame ones; the method was immunoSEQ multiplex PCR. The sample has 10,000 to 15,000 clones; approximately 68% are singletons. Specified treatment: randomized to nivolumab then ipilimumab (arm A) or the reverse (arm B). None of the patients previously received DNA-damaging chemotherapy. The receptor's source is a human donor with melanoma. Sample: CD8+ T cells sorted from blood (inferred from file names), taken from a patient given nivolumab and ipilimumab in sequence. The chain couples TRBV25-1 to TRBJ2-3; D uncertain. As DNA, the CDR3 is TGTGCCAGCAGTGGAAGTTTTGACTATACGCAGTATTTT. Protein: CASSGSFDYTQYF.